What follows are 15 T cell receptor beta chains derived from one specimen sequenced in a study of T cells in tuberculosis. Measured with immunoSEQ multiplex PCR; TCRdb has only the in-frame clones, and not every one. The table has around 33,000 clones, 80% to 95% seen once. The sample was PBMCs. These receptors were obtained from a donor aged 10 to 29 with latent tuberculosis or without tuberculosis infection. Some clones in this sample may be carry-over from other donors' samples.

This chain links TRBV30 with TRBJ1-4; TRBD1 might be the D (6 bases). CDR1 GTSNPN and CDR2 SVGIG come from the germline V gene (reference sequence). CDR3 length equals 14 residues. V was clipped by 7 bases and J by 8 bases, with 20 bases between them. The CDR3 loop is CALSLYRASEKLFF. The CDR3 nucleotides are TGTGCCTTGAGCCTGTACAGGGCCTCCGAAAAACTGTTTTTT. The variable domain in full, with the rest retrieved from reference TRBV30 and TRBJ1-4, is SQTIHQWPATLVQPVGSPLSLECTVEGTSNPNLYWYRQAAGRGLQLLFYSVGIGQISSEVPQNLSASRPQDRQFILSSKKLLLSDSGFYLCALSLYRASEKLFFGSGTQLSVL.

The chain recombines TRBV10-3 with TRBJ2-7, with 9 bases fitting TRBD1. The CDR3 is made up of 14 amino acids. The V gene's germline CDR1 is ENHRY and CDR2 SYGVKD. The junction had 6 bases not matched to a gene; V was cut back by 4 bases and J by 5 bases. DNA for the CDR3: TGTGCCATCAGTGGTGGGACAGGGCAGAACGAGCAGTACTTC. This codes for CAISGGTGQNEQYF.

The chain joins TRBV7-9 to TRBJ2-7; weak D call: TRBD1 (6 bases). This CDR3 is 13 amino acids long. The ends were cut back, 2 bases at V and 6 bases at J, with 11 bases in the middle. Germline V gene data show CDR1 as SEHNR and CDR2 as FQNEAQ (reference sequence). As DNA, the CDR3 is TGTGCCAGCAGCTTATTAGGGACACTCGAGCAGTACTTC. It translates to CASSLLGTLEQYF.

The chain employs TRBV5-8 and TRBJ2-3, with D maybe TRBD1 (7 bases). This CDR3 region has 15 residues. Germline CDR1 is SGHTS and CDR2 is YDEGEE. V dropped 4 bases and J dropped 5 bases, with 17 bases sitting between them. For the CDR3, the DNA is TGTGCCAGCAGCATTCAGGGGGGCGGACGAGATACGCAGTATTTT. Encoded protein: CASSIQGGGRDTQYF.

The rearrangement uses TRBV5-1 and TRBJ2-4; D perhaps matches TRBD2 (7 bases). The CDR3 has 16 residues. With 4 bases removed from V and 0 bases from J, the gap between germline ends came to 14 bases. Germline-derived CDR1 and CDR2 are SGHRS and YFSETQ. The DNA for the CDR3 is TGCGCCAGCAGCCGTGGGGGGGCAGAAGCCAAAAACATTCAGTACTTC. It yields the protein CASSRGGAEAKNIQYF.

V is TRBV30 and J is TRBJ2-5; 11 bases are shared with TRBD1. This CDR3 is 16 amino acids long. The ends lost 3 bases at V and 4 bases at J; junction bases unmatched: 10. Germline CDR1 GTSNPN, CDR2 SVGIG (reference sequence). The CDR3 bases are TGTGCCTGGAGGGCTAGGGGGACAGGGGGGAGAGAGACCCAGTACTTC. Amino acid sequence: CAWRARGTGGRETQYF.

This clone was counted once. The V gene is TRBV1, the J gene TRBJ2-3; the table's D gene call, TRBD2, was not cross checked with the DNA. TRBV1 is flagged as a pseudogene. This CDR3 region has 16 residues. The chain's CDR3 is CTSSHVAGARTDTQYF. The CDR3 DNA reads as TGCACCAGCAGCCACGTAGCGGGGGCCCGCACAGATACGCAGTATTTT.

The chain is built from TRBV7-9 and TRBJ1-4, with D uncertain. The CDR3 is 14 amino acids. CDR1 is SEHNR and CDR2 is FQNEAQ in the germline V gene (reference sequence). The V and J ends lost 2 bases and 4 bases respectively, with 8 bases between them. The CDR3 loop reads CASSLQAINEKLFF. DNA for the CDR3: TGTGCCAGCAGCTTACAGGCGATTAATGAAAAACTGTTTTTT.

This clone was recorded only once. V gene TRBV27 combines with J gene TRBJ2-1, with D possibly matching TRBD2 (6 bases). The CDR3 loop spans 13 amino acids. Trimming took off 6 bases at V and 4 bases at J, with 10 bases between the two ends. In germline, CDR1 is MNHEY, CDR2 SMNVEV (reference sequence). The CDR3 nucleotides read TGTGCCAGCAGCGACGGGACTTACAATGAGCAGTTCTTC. It encodes CASSDGTYNEQFF.

The chain uses TRBV11-2 and TRBJ2-1; 12 nucleotides align to TRBD2. Trimming removed 2 bases from V and 7 bases from J; junction bases left unmatched: 15. Per germline, CDR1 SGHAT and CDR2 FQNNGV. The length of the CDR3 is 19 residues. CDR3 DNA: TGTGCCAGCAGCTTACCTAAGGCACTAGCGGGAGGAAAACCAAATGAGCAGTTCTTC. Translating gives CASSLPKALAGGKPNEQFF. Looking up the rest from reference TRBV11-2 and TRBJ2-1 gives the full variable domain: EAGVAQSPRYKIIEKRQSVAFWCNPISGHATLYWYQQILGQGPKLLIQFQNNGVVDDSQLPKDRFSAERLKGVDSTLKIQPAKLEDSAVYLCASSLPKALAGGKPNEQFFGPGTRLTVL.

V usage is TRBV27 and J usage is TRBJ1-4; TRBD1 is a possible D gene (5 bases). Germline values: CDR1 MNHEY, CDR2 SMNVEV (reference sequence). The CDR3 extends over 14 amino acids. V was trimmed by 5 bases and J by 4 bases, leaving 11 bases between them. The CDR3 nucleotides read TGTGCCAGCAGTCCAGGGTCTTATAATGAAAAACTGTTTTTT. This encodes CASSPGSYNEKLFF. Supplemented by reference TRBV27 and TRBJ1-4, the full variable domain reads EAQVTQNPRYLITVTGKKLTVTCSQNMNHEYMSWYRQDPGLGLRQIYYSMNVEVTDKGDVPEGYKVSRKEKRNFPLILESPSPNQTSLYFCASSPGSYNEKLFFGSGTQLSVL.

The chain couples TRBV2 to TRBJ1-3, with D possibly TRBD1 on 5 matching bases. CDR1 is SNHLY, CDR2 FYNNEI, per germline. V was pared by 4 bases and J by 0 bases, with 10 bases between. The CDR3 runs 15 residues. CDR3 protein: CASSGLGGSGNTIYF. CDR3 nucleotide sequence: TGTGCCAGCAGTGGATTGGGGGGCTCTGGAAACACCATATATTTT.

The chain has TRBV29-1 and TRBJ2-2; 10 nucleotides match TRBD1. Trimming took 5 bases from V and 0 from J; bases not matched to a gene: 3. The CDR3 covers 15 residues. Germline CDR1 reads SQVTM; CDR2 reads ANQGSEA. The DNA of the CDR3 is TGCAGCGTTCGGACAGGGGGAACGAACACCGGGGAGCTGTTTTTT. Translation gives CSVRTGGTNTGELFF.

The V gene is TRBV19, the J gene TRBJ1-1; TRBD1 is a possible D gene (5 bases). This CDR3 spans 14 amino acids. V dropped 3 bases and J dropped 7 bases, with 15 bases sitting between them. From germline, CDR1 is LNHDA and CDR2 SQIVND (reference sequence). CDR3 in DNA: TGTGCCAGTAGTATTGGCAGGGCCTATAATGAAGCTTTCTTT. Translation gives CASSIGRAYNEAFF. The entire variable domain, with the rest obtained from reference TRBV19 and TRBJ1-1, is as follows: DGGITQSPKYLFRKEGQNVTLSCEQNLNHDAMYWYRQDPGQGLRLIYYSQIVNDFQKGDIAEGYSVSREKKESFPLTVTSAQKNPTAFYLCASSIGRAYNEAFFGQGTRLTVV.

The chain joins TRBV19 to TRBJ2-7; 7 bases are shared with TRBD2. Germline assignment: CDR1 LNHDA and CDR2 SQIVND (reference sequence). With V trimmed by 4 bases and J by 3 bases, 9 bases remained unmatched. The length of the CDR3 is 15 residues. The CDR3 reads CASSRAGTTYYEQYF. CDR3 sequence (DNA): TGTGCCAGTAGTAGAGCGGGGACTACCTACTACGAGCAGTACTTC.